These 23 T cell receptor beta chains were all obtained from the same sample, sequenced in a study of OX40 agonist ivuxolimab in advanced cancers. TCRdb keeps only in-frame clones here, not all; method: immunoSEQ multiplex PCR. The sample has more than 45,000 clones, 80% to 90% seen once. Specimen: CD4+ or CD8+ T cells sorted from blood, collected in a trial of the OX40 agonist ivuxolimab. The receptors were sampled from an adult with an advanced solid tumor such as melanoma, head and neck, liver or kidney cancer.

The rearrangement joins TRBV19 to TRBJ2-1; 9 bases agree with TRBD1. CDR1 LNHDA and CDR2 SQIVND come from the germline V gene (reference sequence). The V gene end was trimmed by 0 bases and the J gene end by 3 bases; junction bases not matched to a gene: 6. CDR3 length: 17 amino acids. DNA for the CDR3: TGTGCCAGTAGTATAGATTCTTACAGGGGGCTCTACAATGAGCAGTTCTTC. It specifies CASSIDSYRGLYNEQFF.

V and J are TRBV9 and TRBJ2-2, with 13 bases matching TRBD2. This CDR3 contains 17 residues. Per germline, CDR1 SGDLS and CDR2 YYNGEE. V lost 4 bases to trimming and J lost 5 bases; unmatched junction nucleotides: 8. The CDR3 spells CASSRTSGGMPTGELFF. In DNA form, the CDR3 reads TGTGCCAGCAGCAGGACTAGCGGGGGAATGCCGACCGGGGAGCTGTTTTTT.

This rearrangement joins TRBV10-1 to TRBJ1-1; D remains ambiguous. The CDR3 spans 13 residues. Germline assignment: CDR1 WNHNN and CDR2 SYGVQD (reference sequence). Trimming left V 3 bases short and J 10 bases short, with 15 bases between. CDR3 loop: CASSDPSEHGAFF. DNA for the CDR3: TGCGCCAGCAGTGATCCCAGCGAACACGGAGCTTTCTTT.

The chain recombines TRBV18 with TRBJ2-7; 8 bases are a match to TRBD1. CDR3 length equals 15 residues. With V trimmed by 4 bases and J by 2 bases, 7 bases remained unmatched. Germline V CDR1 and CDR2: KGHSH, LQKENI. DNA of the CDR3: TGTGCCAGCTCACGCTCCGGGACAGGTACCTACGAGCAGTACTTC. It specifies CASSRSGTGTYEQYF. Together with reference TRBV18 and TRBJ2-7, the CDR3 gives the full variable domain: NAGVMQNPRHLVRRRGQEARLRCSPMKGHSHVYWYRQLPEEGLKFMVYLQKENIIDESGMPKERFSAEFPKEGPSILRIQQVVRGDSAAYFCASSRSGTGTYEQYFGPGTRLTVT.

Here the CDR3 DNA reads TGTGCCAGCAGAGTGACAGTCGTAGGCAATGAGCAGTTCTTC. This encodes CASRVTVVGNEQFF. The V and J genes are TRBV6-1 and TRBJ2-1; D perhaps matches TRBD1 (5 bases). Per germline, CDR1 MNHNS and CDR2 SASEGT. Trimming cost V 6 bases and J 6 bases, with 15 bases left between them. CDR3 size: 14 residues.

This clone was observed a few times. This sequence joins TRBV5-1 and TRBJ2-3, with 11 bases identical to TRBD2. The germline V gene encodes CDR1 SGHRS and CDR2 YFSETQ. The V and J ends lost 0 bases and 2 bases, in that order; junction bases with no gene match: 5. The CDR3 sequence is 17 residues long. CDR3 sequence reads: CASSLGLAGGSTDTQYF. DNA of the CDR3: TGCGCCAGCAGCTTGGGTCTAGCGGGGGGATCCACAGATACGCAGTATTTT.

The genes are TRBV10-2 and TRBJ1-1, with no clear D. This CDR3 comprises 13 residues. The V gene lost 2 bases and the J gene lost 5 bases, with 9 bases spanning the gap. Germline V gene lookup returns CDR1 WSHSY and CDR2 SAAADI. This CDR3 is CASSERLWTEAFF. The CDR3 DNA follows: TGCGCCAGCAGTGAGCGTTTATGGACTGAAGCTTTCTTT.

Here the CDR3 DNA reads TGTGCTAGTGGTTTGGTACGGGGCCCAAGCTCCTACGAGCAGTACTTC. This encodes CASGLVRGPSSYEQYF. V usage is TRBV12-5 and J usage is TRBJ2-7; D is tentatively TRBD1 or TRBD2 (5 bases each). Trimming removed 0 bases at V and 0 bases at J, with 12 bases between. This CDR3 has 16 amino acids. Germline V CDR1 and CDR2: LGHNT, FRNRAP. Looking up the rest from reference TRBV12-5 and TRBJ2-7 gives the full variable domain: DARVTQTPRHKVTEMGQEVTMRCQPILGHNTVFWYRQTMMQGLELLAYFRNRAPLDDSGMPKDRFSAEMPDATLATLKIQPSEPRDSAVYFCASGLVRGPSSYEQYFGPGTRLTVT.

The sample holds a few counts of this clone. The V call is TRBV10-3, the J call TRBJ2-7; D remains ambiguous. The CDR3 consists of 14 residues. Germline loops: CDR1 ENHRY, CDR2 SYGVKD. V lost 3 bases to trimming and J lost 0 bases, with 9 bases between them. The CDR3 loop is CAISDTESSYEQYF. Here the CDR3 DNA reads TGTGCCATCAGTGACACAGAGAGCTCCTACGAGCAGTACTTC.

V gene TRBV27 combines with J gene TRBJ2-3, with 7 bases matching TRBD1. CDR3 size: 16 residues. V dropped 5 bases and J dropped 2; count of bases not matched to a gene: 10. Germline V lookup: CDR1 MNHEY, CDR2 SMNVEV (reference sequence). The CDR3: CASSGNRGSSTDTQYF. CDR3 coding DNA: TGTGCCAGCAGTGGAAACAGGGGTTCCTCCACAGATACGCAGTATTTT.

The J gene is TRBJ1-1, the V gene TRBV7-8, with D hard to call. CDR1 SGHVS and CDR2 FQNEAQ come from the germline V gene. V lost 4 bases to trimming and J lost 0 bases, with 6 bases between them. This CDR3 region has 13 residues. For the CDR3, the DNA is TGTGCCAGCAGCTCCAACTTGAACACTGAAGCTTTCTTT. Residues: CASSSNLNTEAFF.

CDR3 in DNA: TGTGCCTTGAGGGGGCAAGTTGGAAACACCATATATTTT. Amino acids: CALRGQVGNTIYF. The chain links TRBV10-3 to TRBJ1-3; 7 nucleotides match TRBD1. This CDR3 is 13 amino acids long. Germline V gives CDR1 ENHRY, CDR2 SYGVKD. The V segment lost 11 bases and the J segment 3 bases; nucleotides outside the gene matches: 7.

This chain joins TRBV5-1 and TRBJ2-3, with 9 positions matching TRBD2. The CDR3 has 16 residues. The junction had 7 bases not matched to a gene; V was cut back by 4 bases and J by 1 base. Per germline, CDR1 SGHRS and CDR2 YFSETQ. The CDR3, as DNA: TGCGCCAGCAGCGCCGTCCTAGCGGGGCGCACAGATACGCAGTATTTT. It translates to CASSAVLAGRTDTQYF.

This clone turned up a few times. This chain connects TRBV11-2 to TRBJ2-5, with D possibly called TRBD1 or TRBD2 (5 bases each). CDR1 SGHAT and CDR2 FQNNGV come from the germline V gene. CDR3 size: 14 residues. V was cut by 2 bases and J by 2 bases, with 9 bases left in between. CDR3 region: CASSLWDQQETQYF. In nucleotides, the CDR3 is TGTGCCAGCAGCTTATGGGACCAACAAGAGACCCAGTACTTC. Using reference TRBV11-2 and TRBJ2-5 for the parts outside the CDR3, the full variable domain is EAGVAQSPRYKIIEKRQSVAFWCNPISGHATLYWYQQILGQGPKLLIQFQNNGVVDDSQLPKDRFSAERLKGVDSTLKIQPAKLEDSAVYLCASSLWDQQETQYFGPGTRLLVL.

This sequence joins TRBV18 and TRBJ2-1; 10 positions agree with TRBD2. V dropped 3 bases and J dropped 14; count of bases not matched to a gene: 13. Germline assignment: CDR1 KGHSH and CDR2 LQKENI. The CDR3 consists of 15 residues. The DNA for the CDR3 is TGTGCCAGCTCACCCGGGCTAGCGGGGGCCGAAGGGAAGTTCTTC. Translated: CASSPGLAGAEGKFF.

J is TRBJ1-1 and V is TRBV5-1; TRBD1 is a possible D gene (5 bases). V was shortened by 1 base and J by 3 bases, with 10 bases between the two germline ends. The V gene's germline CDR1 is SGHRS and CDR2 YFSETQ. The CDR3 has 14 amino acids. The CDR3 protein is CASSLSQGDTEAFF. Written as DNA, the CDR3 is TGCGCCAGCAGCTTGAGTCAGGGCGACACTGAAGCTTTCTTT.

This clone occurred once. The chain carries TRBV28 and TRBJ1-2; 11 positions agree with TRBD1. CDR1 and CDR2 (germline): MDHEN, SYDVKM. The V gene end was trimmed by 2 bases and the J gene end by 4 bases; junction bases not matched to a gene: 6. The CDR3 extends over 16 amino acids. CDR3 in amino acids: CASSLVGQGAGYGYTF. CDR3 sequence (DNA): TGTGCCAGCAGTTTAGTCGGACAGGGGGCAGGCTATGGCTACACCTTC.

This chain's CDR3 is CASSYGTGSTDTQYF. The CDR3, as DNA: TGTGCCAGCAGTTACGGGACAGGTAGCACAGATACGCAGTATTTT. This chain connects TRBV28 to TRBJ2-3; 8 positions match TRBD1. Germline V lookup: CDR1 MDHEN, CDR2 SYDVKM. The CDR3 runs 15 residues. V shed 4 bases, J shed 0 bases, and the junction held 3 bases outside the gene matches.

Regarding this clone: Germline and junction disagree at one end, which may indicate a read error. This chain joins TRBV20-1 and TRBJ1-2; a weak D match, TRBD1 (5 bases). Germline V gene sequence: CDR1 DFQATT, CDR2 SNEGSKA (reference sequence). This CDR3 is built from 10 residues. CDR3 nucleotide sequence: TGCAGTGCTTCTCGGACAAGGGTAATCTTC. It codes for CSASRTRVIF.

The DNA of the CDR3 is TGTGCCAGCAGCGCTTGGGGTTCGACAGGGGCTAACACTGAAGCTTTCTTT. Translated: CASSAWGSTGANTEAFF. The chain joins TRBV5-6 to TRBJ1-1, with TRBD1 identical over 8 bases. Trimming cost V 4 bases and J 2 bases; bases outside gene matches: 13. This CDR3 is built from 17 residues. From germline, CDR1 is SGHDT and CDR2 YYEEEE.

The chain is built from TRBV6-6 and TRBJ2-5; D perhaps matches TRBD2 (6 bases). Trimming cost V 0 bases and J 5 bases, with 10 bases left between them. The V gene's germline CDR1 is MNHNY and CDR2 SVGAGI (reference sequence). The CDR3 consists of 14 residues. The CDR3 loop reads CASSYSGGSETQYF. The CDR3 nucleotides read TGTGCCAGCAGTTACTCGGGAGGTTCGGAGACCCAGTACTTC.

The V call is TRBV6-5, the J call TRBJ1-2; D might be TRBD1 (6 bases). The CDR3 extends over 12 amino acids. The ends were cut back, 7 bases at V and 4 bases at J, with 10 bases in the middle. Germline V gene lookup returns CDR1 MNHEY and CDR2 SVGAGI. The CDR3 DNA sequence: TGTGCCAGCACTACGGGGGCCTATGGCTACACCTTC. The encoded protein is CASTTGAYGYTF.

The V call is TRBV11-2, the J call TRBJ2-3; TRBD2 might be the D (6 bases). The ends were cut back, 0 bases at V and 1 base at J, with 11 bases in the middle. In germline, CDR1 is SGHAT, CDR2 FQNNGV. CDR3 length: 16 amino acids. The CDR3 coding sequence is TGTGCCAGCAGCTTAGATTCTAGGAGGGGCACAGATACGCAGTATTTT. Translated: CASSLDSRRGTDTQYF.